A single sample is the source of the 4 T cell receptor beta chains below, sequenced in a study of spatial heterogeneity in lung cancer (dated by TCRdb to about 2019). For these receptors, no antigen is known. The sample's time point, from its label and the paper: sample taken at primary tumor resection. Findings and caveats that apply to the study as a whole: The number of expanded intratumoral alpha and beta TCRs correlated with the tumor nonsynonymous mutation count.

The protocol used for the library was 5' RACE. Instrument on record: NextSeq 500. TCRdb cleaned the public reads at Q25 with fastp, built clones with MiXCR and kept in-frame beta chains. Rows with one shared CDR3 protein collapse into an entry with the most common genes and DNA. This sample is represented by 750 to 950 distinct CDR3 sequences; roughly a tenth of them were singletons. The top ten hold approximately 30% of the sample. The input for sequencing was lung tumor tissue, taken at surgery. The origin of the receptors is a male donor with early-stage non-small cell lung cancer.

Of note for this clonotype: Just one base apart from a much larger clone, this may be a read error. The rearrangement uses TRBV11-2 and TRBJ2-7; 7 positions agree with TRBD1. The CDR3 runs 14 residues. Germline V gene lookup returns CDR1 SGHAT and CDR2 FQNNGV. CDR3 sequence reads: CANSLTGTAYEQYF. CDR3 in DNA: TGTGCCAACAGCTTAACCGGGACAGCCTACGAGCAGTACTTC.

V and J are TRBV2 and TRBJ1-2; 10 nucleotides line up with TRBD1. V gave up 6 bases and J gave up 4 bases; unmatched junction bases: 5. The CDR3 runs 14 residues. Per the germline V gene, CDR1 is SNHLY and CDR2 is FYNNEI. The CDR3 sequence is CASRGQGVRYGYTF. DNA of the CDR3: TGTGCCAGCAGAGGACAGGGGGTTCGCTATGGCTACACCTTC.

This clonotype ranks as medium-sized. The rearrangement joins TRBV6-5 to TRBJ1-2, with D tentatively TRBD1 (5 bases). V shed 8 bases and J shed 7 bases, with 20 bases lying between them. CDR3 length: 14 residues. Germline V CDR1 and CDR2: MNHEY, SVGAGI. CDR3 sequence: CASGQGPVRFGYTF. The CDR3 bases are TGTGCCAGCGGTCAGGGACCCGTCCGTTTTGGCTACACCTTC.

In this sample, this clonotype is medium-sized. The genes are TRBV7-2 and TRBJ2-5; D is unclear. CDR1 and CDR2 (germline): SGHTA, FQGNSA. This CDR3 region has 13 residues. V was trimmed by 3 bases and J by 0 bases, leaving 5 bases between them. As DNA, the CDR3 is TGTGCCAGCAGCTTTATGGACCAAGAGACCCAGTACTTC. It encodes CASSFMDQETQYF.